The 18 T cell receptor beta chains below all came from one sample that was sequenced in a study of T cell responses to AZD1222 COVID-19 vaccine. Clones were read by immunoSEQ multiplex PCR, and TCRdb kept only the in-frame ones, dropping some. The table has 150,000 to 180,000 clones, 80% to 90% seen once. The sample here was peripheral blood, taken 28 days after the second AZD1222 dose. These receptors all come from an adult who received the AZD1222 COVID-19 vaccine.

The chain recombines TRBV6-6 with TRBJ1-1; no clear D gene. The germline V gene encodes CDR1 MNHNY and CDR2 SVGAGI (reference sequence). Trimming pared 6 bases from V and 4 bases from J, leaving 18 bases between. This CDR3 spans 15 amino acids. The CDR3 loop reads CASRSPFAGSTEAFF. CDR3 sequence (DNA): TGTGCCAGCAGGTCACCCTTTGCGGGGAGCACTGAAGCTTTCTTT.

This clone was counted a few times. The gene calls are TRBV5-1 and TRBJ2-5; TRBD2 matches at 8 bases. The germline CDR1 and CDR2 sequences are SGHRS and YFSETQ. This CDR3 is 16 amino acids long. V lost 0 bases and J lost 4; bases outside the gene matches: 8. This chain's CDR3 is CASSLEASGRSETQYF. The CDR3 coding sequence is TGCGCCAGCAGCTTGGAGGCTAGCGGGCGCTCAGAGACCCAGTACTTC.

The chain links TRBV13 to TRBJ2-5; either TRBD1 or TRBD2 may supply D (6 bases each). This CDR3 spans 13 amino acids. V lost 3 bases to trimming and J lost 5 bases, with 10 bases between them. The V gene's germline CDR1 is PRHDT and CDR2 FYEKMQ (reference sequence). CDR3 nucleotides: TGTGCCAGCAGCTTGAGGAGGGGGGAGACCCAGTACTTC. It translates to CASSLRRGETQYF.

DNA of the CDR3: TGTGCCAGCAGCTCCTATACAGGGTTGGGCAATCAGCCCCAGCATTTT. Its translation is CASSSYTGLGNQPQHF. This chain connects TRBV7-9 to TRBJ1-5; D may be TRBD1 (6 bases). This CDR3 comprises 16 residues. Germline V gene data show CDR1 as SEHNR and CDR2 as FQNEAQ (reference sequence). Trimming took off 4 bases at V and 2 bases at J, with 15 bases between the two ends.

The chain is built from TRBV11-2 and TRBJ1-2; a weak D match, TRBD1 (6 bases). Germline V lookup: CDR1 SGHAT, CDR2 FQNNGV. The V end lost 5 bases, the J end lost 4 bases, and 8 bases lay between the germline ends. This CDR3 contains 12 residues. The CDR3 region is CASSPDSYGYTF. The CDR3 DNA reads as TGTGCCAGCAGCCCGGACAGCTATGGCTACACCTTC.

This chain links TRBV24-1 with TRBJ1-5, with unresolved D. The CDR3 loop spans 13 amino acids. V dropped 3 bases and J dropped 0 bases, with 2 bases sitting between them. The germline V gene has CDR1 KGHDR and CDR2 SFDVKD. CDR3 residues: CATSDDSNQPQHF. The CDR3 region has the DNA TGTGCCACCAGTGATGATAGCAATCAGCCCCAGCATTTT.

This chain connects TRBV30 to TRBJ1-4; 7 bases agree with TRBD1. Germline CDR1 is GTSNPN and CDR2 is SVGIG (reference sequence). The length of the CDR3 is 14 residues. With V trimmed by 5 bases and J by 3 bases, 6 bases remained unmatched. The CDR3: CAWLDRASNEKLFF. CDR3 nucleotides: TGTGCCTGGTTAGACAGGGCTTCTAATGAAAAACTGTTTTTT.

The count of this clone is one. The chain uses TRBV29-1 and TRBJ2-7; TRBD1 agrees at 7 bases. The CDR3 runs 16 residues. The ends lost 1 base at V and 0 bases at J; junction bases unmatched: 9. Germline CDR1 SQVTM, CDR2 ANQGSEA. The CDR3 protein is CSVEATDRPYSYEQYF. Written as DNA, the CDR3 is TGCAGCGTTGAAGCCACGGACAGGCCTTACTCCTACGAGCAGTACTTC.

The gene calls are TRBV24-1 and TRBJ2-1; 12 bases line up with TRBD2. The V segment lost 3 bases and the J segment 7 bases; nucleotides outside the gene matches: 6. Germline V lookup: CDR1 KGHDR, CDR2 SFDVKD. The CDR3 loop spans 16 amino acids. The CDR3 DNA reads TGTGCCACCAGTGATGTTGTGACTAGCGGGAGAAATGAGCAGTTCTTC. It yields the protein CATSDVVTSGRNEQFF.

To note about this clone: Different DNA sequences within this sample yield the same CDR3. V is TRBV29-1 and J is TRBJ1-2, with no clear D. Trimming took off 3 bases at V and 0 bases at J, with 2 bases between the two ends. Germline assignment: CDR1 SQVTM and CDR2 ANQGSEA. The CDR3 has 11 residues. The CDR3 coding sequence is TGCAGCGTTGAGTCTAACTATGGCTACACCTTC. Protein sequence: CSVESNYGYTF.

The rearrangement uses TRBV7-2 and TRBJ2-7, with D maybe TRBD2 (5 bases). The V end was cut by 5 bases, the J end by 0 bases, with 5 bases between. The length of the CDR3 is 12 residues. Germline-derived CDR1 and CDR2 are SGHTA and FQGNSA. CDR3 protein: CASSGSSYEQYF. CDR3 in DNA: TGTGCCAGCAGCGGGAGCTCCTACGAGCAGTACTTC.

The genes are TRBV12-5 and TRBJ2-1; D might be TRBD1 (6 bases). Trimming took off 4 bases at V and 6 bases at J, with 16 bases between the two ends. The germline V gene encodes CDR1 LGHNT and CDR2 FRNRAP. There are 15 residues in the CDR3. The CDR3 protein is CASGSTGSWGNEQFF. The CDR3 region has the DNA TGTGCTAGTGGTTCTACAGGGTCCTGGGGCAATGAGCAGTTCTTC.

The chain recombines TRBV20-1 with TRBJ2-7, with a weak D call TRBD1 (5 bases). The V and J ends lost 3 bases and 4 bases respectively, with 13 bases between them. The CDR3 length is 13 residues. CDR1 and CDR2 from the germline V gene are DFQATT and SNEGSKA (reference sequence). CDR3 nucleotide sequence: TGCAGTGCTAGTTCCCACGACAGATACGAGCAGTACTTC. It is translated as CSASSHDRYEQYF.

The V gene is TRBV19, the J gene TRBJ1-5, with 8 bases that match TRBD1. Trimming at V came to 5 bases and at J to 4 bases, leaving 10 bases not matched to a gene. This CDR3 is 16 amino acids long. Germline CDR1 and CDR2: LNHDA and SQIVND (reference sequence). The CDR3 nucleotides read TGTGCCAGTAGTCCCAGGGGGGGGACAGGTAATCAGCCCCAGCATTTT. Its translation: CASSPRGGTGNQPQHF.

This clone was observed a few times. Other DNA variants within this sample encode the same CDR3. The chain has TRBV19 and TRBJ2-7, with D perhaps TRBD1 (6 bases). The CDR3 extends over 14 amino acids. The ends were cut back, 1 base at V and 1 base at J, with 8 bases in the middle. Germline values: CDR1 LNHDA, CDR2 SQIVND (reference sequence). The CDR3 coding sequence is TGTGCCAGTAGTATAGGAGGGGGTTCCTACGAGCAGTACTTC. Its protein product is CASSIGGGSYEQYF.

This clone was seen a handful of times. The chain uses TRBV7-9 and TRBJ2-7; a possible D gene is TRBD2 (6 bases). The germline V gene has CDR1 SEHNR and CDR2 FQNEAQ (reference sequence). V lost 11 bases to trimming and J lost 4 bases, with 15 bases between them. The CDR3 extends over 12 amino acids. The CDR3 protein is CAGGVWSYEQYF. CDR3 coding DNA: TGTGCCGGCGGGGTCTGGTCATACGAGCAGTACTTC. Supplemented by reference TRBV7-9 and TRBJ2-7, the full variable domain reads DTGVSQNPRHKITKRGQNVTFRCDPISEHNRLYWYRQTLGQGPEFLTYFQNEAQLEKSRLLSDRFSAERPKGSFSTLEIQRTEQGDSAMYLCAGGVWSYEQYFGPGTRLTVT.

This rearrangement joins TRBV7-6 to TRBJ2-1; 8 positions agree with TRBD2. After removal of 5 bases from V and 5 bases from J, the junction contained 14 bases not matched to a gene. The V gene's germline CDR1 is SGHVS and CDR2 FNYEAQ. CDR3 size: 17 residues. Here the CDR3 DNA reads TGTGCCAGCAGCCGTCGGGGAACTAGCGGACGAGACAATGAGCAGTTCTTC. Its protein is CASSRRGTSGRDNEQFF.

The chain links TRBV2 to TRBJ2-7; D is ambiguous. Germline V gene data show CDR1 as SNHLY and CDR2 as FYNNEI. V gave up 6 bases and J gave up 3 bases, with 12 bases separating them. The CDR3 consists of 13 residues. CDR3 sequence: CASRQVEHYEQYF. The DNA for the CDR3 is TGTGCCAGCAGGCAAGTAGAACACTACGAGCAGTACTTC.